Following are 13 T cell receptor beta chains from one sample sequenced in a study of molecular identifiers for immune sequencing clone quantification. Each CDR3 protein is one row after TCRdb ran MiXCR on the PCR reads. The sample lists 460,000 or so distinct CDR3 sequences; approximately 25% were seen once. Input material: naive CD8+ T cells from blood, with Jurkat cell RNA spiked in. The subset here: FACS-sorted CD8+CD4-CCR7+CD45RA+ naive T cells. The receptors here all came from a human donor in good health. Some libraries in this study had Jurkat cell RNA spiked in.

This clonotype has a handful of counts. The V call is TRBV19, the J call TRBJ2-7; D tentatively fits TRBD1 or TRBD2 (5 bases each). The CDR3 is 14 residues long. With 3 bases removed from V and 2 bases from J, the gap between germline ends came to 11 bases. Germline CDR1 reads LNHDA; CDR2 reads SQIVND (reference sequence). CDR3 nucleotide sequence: TGTGCCAGTAGTATGGGGGTATCGGCCTACGAGCAGTACTTC. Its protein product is CASSMGVSAYEQYF.

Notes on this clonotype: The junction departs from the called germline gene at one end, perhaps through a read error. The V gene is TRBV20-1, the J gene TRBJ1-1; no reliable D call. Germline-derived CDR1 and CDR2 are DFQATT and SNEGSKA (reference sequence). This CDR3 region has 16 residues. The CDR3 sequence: CGARDIGRAENTEAFF. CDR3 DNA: TGCGGTGCTAGAGATATTGGCCGGGCTGAAAACACTGAAGCTTTCTTT.

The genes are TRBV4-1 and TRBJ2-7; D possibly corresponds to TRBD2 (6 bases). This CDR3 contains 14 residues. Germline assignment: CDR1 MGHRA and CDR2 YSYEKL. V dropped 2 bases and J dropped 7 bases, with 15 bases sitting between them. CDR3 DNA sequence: TGCGCCAGCAGCCAATCCGTAACCGGGGGAGAGCAGTACTTC. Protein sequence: CASSQSVTGGEQYF.

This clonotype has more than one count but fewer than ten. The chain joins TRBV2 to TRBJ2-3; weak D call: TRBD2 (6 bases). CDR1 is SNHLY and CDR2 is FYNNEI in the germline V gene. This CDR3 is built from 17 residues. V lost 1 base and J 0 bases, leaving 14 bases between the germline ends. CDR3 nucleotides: TGTGCCAGCAGTGAAGTCGGGTACGGGGGTAGCACAGATACGCAGTATTTT. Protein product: CASSEVGYGGSTDTQYF. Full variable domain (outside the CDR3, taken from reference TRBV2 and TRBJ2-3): EPEVTQTPSHQVTQMGQEVILRCVPISNHLYFYWYRQILGQKVEFLVSFYNNEISEKSEIFDDQFSVERPDGSNFTLKIRSTKLEDSAMYFCASSEVGYGGSTDTQYFGPGTRLTVL.

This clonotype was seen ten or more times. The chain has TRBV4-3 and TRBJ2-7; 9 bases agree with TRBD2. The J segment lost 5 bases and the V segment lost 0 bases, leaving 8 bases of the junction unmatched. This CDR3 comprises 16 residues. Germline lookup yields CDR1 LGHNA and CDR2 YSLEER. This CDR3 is CASSQDSGRGGNEQYF. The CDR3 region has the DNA TGCGCCAGCAGCCAAGATTCGGGGCGGGGGGGCAACGAGCAGTACTTC.

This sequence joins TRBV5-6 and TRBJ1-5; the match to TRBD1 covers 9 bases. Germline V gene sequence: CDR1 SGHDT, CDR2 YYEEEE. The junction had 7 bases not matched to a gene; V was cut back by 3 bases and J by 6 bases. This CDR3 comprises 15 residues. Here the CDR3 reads CASSWGQGKSQPQHF. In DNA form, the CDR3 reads TGTGCCAGCAGCTGGGGACAGGGAAAAAGTCAGCCCCAGCATTTT.

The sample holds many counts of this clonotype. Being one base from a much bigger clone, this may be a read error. CDR3 sequence (DNA): TGCGCCAGCAGCTGGGACCAAGAGACCCAGTACTTC. As protein: CASSWDQETQYF. The chain joins TRBV5-1 to TRBJ2-5; D unclear. The CDR3 is made up of 12 amino acids. Trimming removed 3 bases at V and 0 bases at J, with 3 bases between. The V gene's germline CDR1 is SGHRS and CDR2 YFSETQ.

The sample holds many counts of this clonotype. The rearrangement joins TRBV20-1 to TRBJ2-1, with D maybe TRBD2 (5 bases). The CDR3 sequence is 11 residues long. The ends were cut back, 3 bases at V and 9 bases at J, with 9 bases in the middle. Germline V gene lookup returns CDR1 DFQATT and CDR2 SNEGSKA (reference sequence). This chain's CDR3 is CSAREVGEQFF. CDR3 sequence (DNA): TGCAGTGCTAGGGAGGTTGGTGAGCAGTTCTTC.

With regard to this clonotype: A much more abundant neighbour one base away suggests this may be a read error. CDR3: CASSLLTTQETQYF. CDR3 bases: TGTGCCAGCAGTTTATTGACAACCCAAGAGACCCAGTACTTC. The V call is TRBV27, the J call TRBJ2-5, with no clear D. The germline V and J ends were trimmed by 1 base and 1 base, with 7 bases remaining between them. The length of the CDR3 is 14 residues. Per germline, CDR1 MNHEY and CDR2 SMNVEV (reference sequence).

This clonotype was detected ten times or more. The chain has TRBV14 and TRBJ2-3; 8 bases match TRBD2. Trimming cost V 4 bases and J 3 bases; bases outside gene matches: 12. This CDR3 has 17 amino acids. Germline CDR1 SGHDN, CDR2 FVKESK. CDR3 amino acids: CASSLMGGRMWTDTQYF. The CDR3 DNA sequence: TGTGCCAGCAGCCTCATGGGCGGGAGGATGTGGACAGATACGCAGTATTTT.

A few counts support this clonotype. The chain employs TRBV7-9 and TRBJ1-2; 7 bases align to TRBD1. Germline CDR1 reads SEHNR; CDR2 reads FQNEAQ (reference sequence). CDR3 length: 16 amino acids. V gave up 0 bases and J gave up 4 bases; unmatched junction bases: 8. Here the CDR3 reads CASSLALKGQIYGYTF. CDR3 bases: TGTGCCAGCAGCTTAGCGCTCAAGGGACAGATCTATGGCTACACCTTC.

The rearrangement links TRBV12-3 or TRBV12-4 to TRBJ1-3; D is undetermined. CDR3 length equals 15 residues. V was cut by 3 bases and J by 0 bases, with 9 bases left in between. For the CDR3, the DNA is TGTGCCAGCAGTTTCGCCTCATTCTCTGGAAACACCATATATTTT. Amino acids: CASSFASFSGNTIYF.

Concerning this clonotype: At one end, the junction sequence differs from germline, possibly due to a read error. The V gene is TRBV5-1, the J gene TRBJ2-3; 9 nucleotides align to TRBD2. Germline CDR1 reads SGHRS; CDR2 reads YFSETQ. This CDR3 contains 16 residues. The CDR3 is CASSLQSGGNTGTQYF. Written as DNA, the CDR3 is TGCGCCAGCAGCTTGCAAAGCGGGGGGAACACAGGTACGCAGTATTTT.